The clone carrying this TCR beta chain was picked up a small number of times. The data belong to a study of identical twins. The germline CDR1 and CDR2 sequences are SQVTM and ANQGSEA. V was shortened by 5 bases and J by 4 bases, with 8 bases between the two germline ends. CDR3 size: 11 residues. Through template switching, a universal primer site was introduced, and the cDNA contained unique molecular identifiers. TCRdb itself ran the 5' RACE reads through MiXCR, one entry per CDR3 protein. The data hold more than 600,000 distinct CDR3 sequences, with about 18% observed a single time. Another study also made use of these data, one on T cells expressing NK-cell markers. Turning to that study: It was from sorted CD3+CD56+NKG2C+, CD3+CD56+NKG2C- and CD3+CD56-NKG2C+ T cells that TCR beta repertoires came. Sequenced donors, eight in total, included seven who were HCMV-seropositive and one who was seronegative. For several experiments, T cell sorting was restricted to the alpha-beta TCR population by means of an anti-gamma-delta TCR antibody.

The chain is built from TRBV29-1 and TRBJ1-2, with D tentatively TRBD1 (5 bases). The sample was PBMCs. The sequence derives from a woman under 30 in good health. CDR3 DNA: TGCAGCGTTCGGGGGGGCTATGGCTACACCTTC. Its protein is CSVRGGYGYTF.